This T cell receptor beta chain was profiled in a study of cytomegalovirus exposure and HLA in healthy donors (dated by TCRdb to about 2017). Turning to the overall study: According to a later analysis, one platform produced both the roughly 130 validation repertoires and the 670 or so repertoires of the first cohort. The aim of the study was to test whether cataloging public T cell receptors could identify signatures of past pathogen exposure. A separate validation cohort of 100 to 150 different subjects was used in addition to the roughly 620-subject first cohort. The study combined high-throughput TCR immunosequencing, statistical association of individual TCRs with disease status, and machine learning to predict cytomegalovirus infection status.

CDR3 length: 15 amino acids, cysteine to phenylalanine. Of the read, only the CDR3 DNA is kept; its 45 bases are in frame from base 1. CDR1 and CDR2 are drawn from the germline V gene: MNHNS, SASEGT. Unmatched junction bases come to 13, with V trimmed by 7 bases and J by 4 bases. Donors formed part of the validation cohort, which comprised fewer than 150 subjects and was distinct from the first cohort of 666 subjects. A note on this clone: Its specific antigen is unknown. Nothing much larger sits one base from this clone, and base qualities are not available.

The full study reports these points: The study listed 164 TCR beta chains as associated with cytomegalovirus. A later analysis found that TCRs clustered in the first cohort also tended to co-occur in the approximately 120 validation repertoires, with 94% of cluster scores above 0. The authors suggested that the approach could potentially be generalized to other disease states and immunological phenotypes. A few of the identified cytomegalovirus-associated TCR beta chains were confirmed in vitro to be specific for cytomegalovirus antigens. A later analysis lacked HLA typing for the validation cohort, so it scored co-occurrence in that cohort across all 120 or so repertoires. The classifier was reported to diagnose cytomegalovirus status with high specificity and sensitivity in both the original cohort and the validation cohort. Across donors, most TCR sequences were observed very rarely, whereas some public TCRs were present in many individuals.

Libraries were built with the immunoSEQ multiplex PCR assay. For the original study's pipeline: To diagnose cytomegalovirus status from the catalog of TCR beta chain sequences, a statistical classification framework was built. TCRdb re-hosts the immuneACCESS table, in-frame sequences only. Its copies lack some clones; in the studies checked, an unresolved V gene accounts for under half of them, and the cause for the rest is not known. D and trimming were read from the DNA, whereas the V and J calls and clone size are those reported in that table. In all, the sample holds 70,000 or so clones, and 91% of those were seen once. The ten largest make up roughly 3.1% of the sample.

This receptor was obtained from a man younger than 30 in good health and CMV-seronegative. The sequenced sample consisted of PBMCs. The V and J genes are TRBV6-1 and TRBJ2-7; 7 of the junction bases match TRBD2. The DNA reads TGTGCCAGCATCTTCGGTCCGGGGGGAGCGTACGAGCAGTACTTC. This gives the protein CASIFGPGGAYEQYF.